The sequence of this T cell receptor beta chain was determined in a study of monozygotic twins with inflammatory bowel disease (dated by TCRdb to about 2019). Study-wide context: The complete study included approximately 28 monozygotic twin pairs: 19 IBD-discordant Danish pairs and nine German pairs, of which four were IBD-concordant and five were IBD-discordant. The search for disease-associated traits relied mainly on comparing IBD patients with their genetically identical healthy co-twins within discordant pairs. Each individual had, on average, about 151 000 unique TCRalpha sequences and 181 000 unique TCRbeta sequences available for analysis.

Broader findings and caveats from the paper: Because patients received different immunosuppressive treatments, the repertoires may have picked up extra background noise and variability between individuals. Compared with healthy twins, IBD patients shared fewer clonotypes with other individuals, and the difference was most pronounced in patients with signs of disease activity. A decrease in TCRbeta repertoire diversity, as measured by inverse Simpson index, was observed in IBD patients compared with their healthy co-twins. Repertoire similarity did not differ between concordant and discordant twins, which could be due to limited statistical power. The analysis was unable to tell apart different T cell subtypes. The results gave no support for a single strong signal or clonotype linked to IBD.

On this clonotype: This clone's antigen is unknown.

Library preparation employed 5' RACE. Preparation of each TCR library used 3,000 to 4,000 ng of total RNA. For each sample, cDNA synthesis with SMARTScribe reverse transcriptase was split into eight separate reactions. Unique molecular identifiers containing a 6-nucleotide sample barcode were introduced through template switching during cDNA synthesis. TCRalpha and TCRbeta cDNA was amplified by two nested PCRs of 16 and 9 cycles, with bead purification after each PCR. Before amplification, the cDNA was treated with uracil DNA-glycosylase and purified using the QIAquick PCR purification kit. The second PCR added Illumina TruSeq-compatible adapters along with sample-specific barcodes. Library quality and concentration were assessed using TapeStation and Qubit, and 5 to 6 ng of each library was pooled. The pooled libraries were sequenced with 2 x 100 bp reads and custom sequencing primers on an Illumina HiSeq2500 single-index Rapid Run. On the study's bioinformatics: MiGEC version 1.2.6 was used for UMI-based consensus assembly, which corrected PCR and sequencing errors. MiXCR version 2.1.1 handled V(D)J alignment, clonotype assembly and CDR3 extraction. To normalise gene usage, clonotype sharing and MAIT/NKT TCR abundance, the top 1000, 10 000 and 20 000 clonotypes in each sample were analysed. After downsampling to 27 000 UMIs, diversity was calculated as the inverse Simpson index using the vegan R package. Paired Mann-Whitney U tests on discordant twin pairs were used, with Benjamini-Hochberg multiple-testing correction. With the reads reprocessed by TCRdb, a single entry stands for each CDR3 protein sequence and no DNA is reported. The V and J calls follow TCRdb's processing rather than the paper's. The table for this sample shows fewer than 550,000 distinct CDR3 sequences. The top ten constitute 2% to 3% of the sample.

From each donor, a 2.5 ml peripheral blood sample was drawn into PAXgene tubes and stored at -80 degrees C. Without any T cell sorting, total RNA was extracted from whole blood using the PAXgene blood miRNA kit on an automated QIAcube. Deep TCRalpha and TCRbeta repertoire profiling with unique molecular barcoding was performed on peripheral blood of monozygotic twin pairs concordant or discordant for inflammatory bowel disease. For every twin pair, smoking habits were documented, and each individual was categorised as a current, former or never smoker. The CDR3 spans 15 residues, from the cysteine through the phenylalanine. Only the protein is on record. CDR1 SGHRS and CDR2 YFSETQ were looked up in the germline V gene.

The receptor was isolated from a human donor with ulcerative colitis or Crohn's disease, or a healthy co-twin of an affected twin (not recorded which). The material sequenced was blood. The receptor chain draws on TRBV5-1 and TRBJ1-2; lacking DNA, the TRBD1 call made by TCRdb goes unchecked. The CDR3 region: CASSLARTGRDGYTF.